The 24 T cell receptor beta chains below were found in one sample sequenced in a study of cytomegalovirus exposure and HLA in healthy donors. Primers: 60 Vbeta forward and 13 Jbeta reverse. Method: immunoSEQ multiplex PCR; TCRdb's copy keeps in-frame clones and lacks some. This table has about 150,000 clones, 75% to 85% appearing once. Sequenced material: PBMCs. Receptors were obtained from a woman between 45 and 60 years old in good health and CMV-seropositive.

Notes on this clone: The identical CDR3 is also encoded by other nucleotide sequences in the sample. The chain is built from TRBV2 and TRBJ2-3; 13 positions agree with TRBD2. The CDR3 sequence is 16 residues long. Trimming took 5 bases from V and 1 from J; bases not matched to a gene: 3. Germline lookup yields CDR1 SNHLY and CDR2 FYNNEI. CDR3 nucleotide sequence: TGTGCCAGCAGTCCCGGACTAGCGGGAGGCACAGATACGCAGTATTTT. It yields the protein CASSPGLAGGTDTQYF.

This chain links TRBV28 with TRBJ1-1; no reliable D call. CDR3 length: 11 amino acids. Germline assignment: CDR1 MDHEN and CDR2 SYDVKM. V shed 3 bases and J shed 10 bases, with 9 bases lying between them. The CDR3 here is CASSFRFGAFF. The CDR3 DNA reads as TGTGCCAGCAGTTTCAGGTTTGGAGCTTTCTTT.

The CDR3 DNA sequence: TGTGCCAGCAGCAAAGCACCTAAAGCGGGGGGGCGGAATGAGCAGTTCTTC. It encodes CASSKAPKAGGRNEQFF. The chain couples TRBV21-1 to TRBJ2-1; the table assigns TRBD2, which was not confirmed against the DNA. TRBV21-1 is described as a pseudogene. The CDR3 totals 17 residues.

J is TRBJ2-5 and V is TRBV11-3, with 11 bases aligning to TRBD2. The CDR3 covers 19 residues. The germline CDR1 and CDR2 sequences are SGHNT and YENEEA. Trimming cost V 0 bases and J 5 bases; bases outside gene matches: 14. The CDR3 reads CASSLDPPGSGGVGETQYF. Written as DNA, the CDR3 is TGTGCCAGCAGCTTAGACCCCCCGGGTAGCGGGGGGGTAGGGGAGACCCAGTACTTC.

The chain combines TRBV5-1 with TRBJ2-1, with D tentatively TRBD1 (6 bases). V lost 1 base to trimming and J lost 4 bases, with 12 bases between them. Germline assignment: CDR1 SGHRS and CDR2 YFSETQ. CDR3 length equals 15 residues. CDR3 sequence reads: CASSLTGQKYNEQFF. Here the CDR3 DNA reads TGCGCCAGCAGCTTGACAGGACAGAAGTACAATGAGCAGTTCTTC.

The rearrangement links TRBV2 to TRBJ1-6; perhaps TRBD1 as D (6 bases). There are 13 residues in the CDR3. The germline CDR1 and CDR2 sequences are SNHLY and FYNNEI. The V end was cut by 7 bases, the J end by 7 bases, with 11 bases between. In DNA, the CDR3 is TGTGCCAGCATCCGGCAGGGGAATTCACCCCTCCACTTT. Amino acids: CASIRQGNSPLHF.

V usage is TRBV6-4 and J usage is TRBJ1-2; TRBD1 might be the D (5 bases). This CDR3 contains 15 residues. V was clipped by 5 bases and J by 4 bases, with 17 bases between them. Germline V lookup: CDR1 MRHNA, CDR2 SNTAGT. The CDR3 nucleotides read TGTGCCAGCAGTCCTGTCATCGGGGGATCCTATGGCTACACCTTC. Its protein product is CASSPVIGGSYGYTF.

The rearrangement joins TRBV25-1 to TRBJ1-6, with 10 bases aligning to TRBD1. The germline CDR1 and CDR2 sequences are MGHDK and SYGVNS. The CDR3 runs 13 residues. Trimming cost V 8 bases and J 9 bases; bases outside gene matches: 4. The CDR3 DNA is TGTGCCAGCGCCGGGACAGGGGTTTCACCCCTCCACTTT. Its protein product is CASAGTGVSPLHF.

This sequence joins TRBV29-1 and TRBJ2-3, with TRBD2 as a possible D gene (6 bases). The CDR3 is 13 residues long. The germline V gene encodes CDR1 SQVTM and CDR2 ANQGSEA. The ends were cut back, 5 bases at V and 3 bases at J, with 12 bases in the middle. The CDR3: CSVRRGGTDTQYF. In DNA form, the CDR3 reads TGCAGCGTTCGGCGGGGAGGTACAGATACGCAGTATTTT.

The sample holds one count of this clone. The chain couples TRBV11-2 to TRBJ1-5, with 8 positions matching TRBD1. V dropped 1 base and J dropped 2; count of bases not matched to a gene: 4. The CDR3 runs to 16 residues. The germline CDR1 and CDR2 sequences are SGHAT and FQNNGV. Here the CDR3 DNA reads TGTGCCAGCAGCTTAGGGACAGGGACGGGCAATCAGCCCCAGCATTTT. It translates to CASSLGTGTGNQPQHF.

The chain is built from TRBV5-4 and TRBJ2-1; TRBD2 aligns across 9 bases. The CDR3 covers 16 residues. V shed 0 bases, J shed 5 bases, and the junction held 6 bases outside the gene matches. CDR1 SGHNT and CDR2 YYREEE come from the germline V gene (reference sequence). The CDR3 here is CASSLGASGVNNEQFF. In DNA form, the CDR3 reads TGTGCCAGCAGCTTGGGGGCTAGCGGGGTGAACAATGAGCAGTTCTTC.

V is TRBV6-5 and J is TRBJ1-1, with 8 bases fitting TRBD1. In germline, CDR1 is MNHEY, CDR2 SVGAGI. The J segment lost 7 bases and the V segment lost 2 bases, leaving 3 bases of the junction unmatched. The CDR3 is 13 residues long. The CDR3 DNA reads TGTGCCAGCAGTTACACAGGGGGTATTGAAGCTTTCTTT. It specifies CASSYTGGIEAFF.

The chain uses TRBV5-1 and TRBJ2-3, with 7 bases lining up with TRBD2. This CDR3 contains 16 residues. Germline CDR1 and CDR2: SGHRS and YFSETQ. V dropped 0 bases and J dropped 5; count of bases not matched to a gene: 9. The CDR3 DNA follows: TGCGCCAGCAGCTTGGGTACGGGAACGGGGGGAGATACGCAGTATTTT. Protein product: CASSLGTGTGGDTQYF.

This clone was found once. J is TRBJ1-1 and V is TRBV7-3; D ambiguous. V was shortened by 1 base and J by 1 base, with 7 bases between the two germline ends. The germline V gene encodes CDR1 SGHTA and CDR2 FQGTGA. The CDR3 contains 14 residues. The CDR3 DNA sequence: TGTGCCAGCAGCTTAAGGGCAGAGAACACTGAAGCTTTCTTT. This sequence encodes CASSLRAENTEAFF.

J is TRBJ2-5 and V is TRBV5-1; 9 bases are a match to TRBD1. Germline-derived CDR1 and CDR2 are SGHRS and YFSETQ. With V trimmed by 1 base and J by 4 bases, 8 bases remained unmatched. The CDR3 is made up of 16 amino acids. As DNA, the CDR3 is TGCGCCAGCAGCTTGATGGGACAGGGTAAGGGAGAGACCCAGTACTTC. This translates into CASSLMGQGKGETQYF.

This clone was recorded a few times. The chain joins TRBV30 to TRBJ2-7; maybe TRBD2 (6 bases). V gave up 3 bases and J gave up 4 bases, with 10 bases separating them. Germline CDR1 GTSNPN, CDR2 SVGIG (reference sequence). CDR3 length: 12 residues. The CDR3 nucleotides read TGTGCCTGGAGCCCGGGACTTTACGAGCAGTACTTC. Translating it yields CAWSPGLYEQYF.

The V call is TRBV7-2, the J call TRBJ1-3; tentatively, D is TRBD1 (6 bases). The CDR3 length is 15 residues. V shed 4 bases and J shed 0 bases, with 10 bases lying between them. The germline gives CDR1 SGHTA, CDR2 FQGNSA. The CDR3: CASSSPGVSGNTIYF. The CDR3, as DNA: TGTGCCAGCAGCTCTCCAGGGGTCTCTGGAAACACCATATATTTT.

V is TRBV19 and J is TRBJ1-6; TRBD1 is a possible D gene (6 bases). This CDR3 has 14 residues. The V gene's germline CDR1 is LNHDA and CDR2 SQIVND (reference sequence). The V gene lost 4 bases and the J gene lost 7 bases, with 11 bases spanning the gap. CDR3 bases: TGTGCCAGTAGTAGCACAGGGTTAAATTCACCCCTCCACTTT. This gives the protein CASSSTGLNSPLHF.

The chain recombines TRBV28 with TRBJ1-2; a possible D gene is TRBD1 (6 bases). V lost 5 bases, J lost 7 bases, and 17 bases lay in between. CDR3 size: 14 residues. Per the germline V gene, CDR1 is MDHEN and CDR2 is SYDVKM. The CDR3 region has the DNA TGTGCCAGCAGTCCGGTGACAGGAGCTGCTGGCTACACCTTC. Its protein is CASSPVTGAAGYTF.

The chain employs TRBV11-1 and TRBJ2-1, with 8 bases lining up with TRBD1. The CDR3 extends over 17 amino acids. Germline trimming cut 2 bases from V and 3 bases from J; bases unmatched to any gene: 9. Germline lookup yields CDR1 SGHAT and CDR2 FQDESV (reference sequence). This CDR3 is CASSLYHDRGNYNEQFF. CDR3 DNA sequence: TGTGCCAGCAGCTTATATCACGACAGGGGCAACTACAATGAGCAGTTCTTC. Full variable domain (remainder filled in from reference TRBV11-1 and TRBJ2-1): EAEVAQSPRYKITEKSQAVAFWCDPISGHATLYWYRQILGQGPELLVQFQDESVVDDSQLPKDRFSAERLKGVDSTLKIQPAELGDSAMYLCASSLYHDRGNYNEQFFGPGTRLTVL.

J is TRBJ1-2 and V is TRBV5-4; TRBD1 matches at 7 bases. Unmatched junction bases numbered 9, after V lost 5 bases and J lost 2 bases. The CDR3 spans 15 residues. Germline V CDR1 and CDR2: SGHNT, YYREEE (reference sequence). CDR3 nucleotides: TGTGCCAGCAGTCTCGGGACAGCCCTGAACTATGGCTACACCTTC. Translation gives CASSLGTALNYGYTF.

This clone occurred a few times. The chain employs TRBV2 and TRBJ2-1; 9 nucleotides match TRBD1. This CDR3 is built from 15 residues. Germline V gives CDR1 SNHLY, CDR2 FYNNEI. J was trimmed by 7 bases and V by 4 bases; bases with no gene match: 8. The CDR3 DNA sequence: TGTGCCAGCAGTGCCTACTCCGGGACAGGGAATGAGCAGTTCTTC. Amino acids: CASSAYSGTGNEQFF.

The chain combines TRBV6-1 with TRBJ2-5, with D possibly matching TRBD2 (5 bases). Deletions cut 7 bases from V and 5 bases from J, with 14 bases between. Germline V CDR1 and CDR2: MNHNS, SASEGT. The CDR3 loop spans 13 amino acids. The CDR3 spells CASILVGGETQYF. The CDR3 coding sequence is TGTGCCAGCATCTTGGTAGGCGGGGAGACCCAGTACTTC.

V and J are TRBV6-6 and TRBJ1-1, with D perhaps TRBD1 (5 bases). There are 15 residues in the CDR3. V lost 0 bases, J lost 1 base, and 9 bases lay in between. Germline CDR1 is MNHNY and CDR2 is SVGAGI (reference sequence). The CDR3 protein is CASSYSDTSNTEAFF. DNA for the CDR3: TGTGCCAGCAGTTACTCGGACACCTCGAACACTGAAGCTTTCTTT.